These 24 T cell receptor beta chains were all obtained from the same sample, sequenced in a study of vaccination effects on CD4 cells after COVID-19. The antigens for these receptors are not known. Sequencing was preceded by expansion of antigen-specific CD4+ T cells with viral peptide pools in the ViraFEST assay. Between days 9 and 11 of culture, CD4+ T cells were separated out. Produced via immunoSEQ multiplex PCR; TCRdb's table is partial and in-frame only. Seen here are under 65,000 clones, around 85% observed once, and the top ten hold 2.4%. The sequencing here drew on CD4+ T cells from PBMCs cultured with HCoV-229E spike peptides, taken before COVID-19 vaccination. The receptors shown here come from a human donor who received a COVID-19 vaccine.

The chain joins TRBV4-3 to TRBJ1-2; D ambiguous. Between the trimmed V and J ends, which lost 0 bases and 1 base, there was a span of 6 bases. This CDR3 contains 14 residues. Germline CDR1 is LGHNA and CDR2 is YSLEER. The DNA for the CDR3 is TGCGCCAGCAGCCAAGAATCCGGTAACTATGGCTACACCTTC. It specifies CASSQESGNYGYTF.

The rearrangement uses TRBV5-6 and TRBJ2-7; no clear D gene. The length of the CDR3 is 12 residues. V was cut by 1 base and J by 3 bases, with 5 bases left in between. Looked up from germline, CDR1 is SGHDT and CDR2 is YYEEEE. CDR3 sequence (DNA): TGTGCCAGCAGCTTGTGGGGCTACGAGCAGTACGTC. This codes for CASSLWGYEQYV.

The chain has TRBV3-1 (or the pseudogene TRBV3-2) and TRBJ2-5; D possibly corresponds to TRBD1 (5 bases). The CDR3 runs 16 residues. Deletions cut 2 bases from V and 5 bases from J, with 18 bases between. CDR1 LGHDT and CDR2 YNNKEL come from the germline V gene (reference sequence). The CDR3 sequence is CASSQNKGPSLETQYF. For the CDR3, the DNA is TGTGCCAGCAGCCAAAACAAGGGGCCAAGCCTGGAGACCCAGTACTTC.

The chain links TRBV21-1 to TRBJ2-2. TRBV21-1 is a listed pseudogene. There are 15 residues in the CDR3. CDR3 residues: CASSKVNANTGELFF. CDR3 DNA sequence: TGTGCCAGCAGCAAAGTTAACGCTAACACCGGGGAGCTGTTTTTT.

The CDR3 region is CASSQDPAGWGNEKLFF. The CDR3 coding sequence is TGTGCCAGCAGCCAAGATCCGGCAGGGTGGGGTAATGAAAAACTGTTTTTT. This chain connects TRBV14 to TRBJ1-4; possible D gene TRBD1, 5 bases. Per germline, CDR1 SGHDN and CDR2 FVKESK. There are 17 residues in the CDR3. Trimming stripped 0 bases from V and 4 bases from J, with 15 bases between.

This chain joins TRBV3-1 (or the pseudogene TRBV3-2) and TRBJ1-5, with 7 bases matching TRBD1. The trim removed 2 bases at V and 4 bases at J, leaving 14 bases unmatched. Germline assignment: CDR1 LGHDT and CDR2 YNNKEL (reference sequence). The CDR3 has 18 residues. CDR3 sequence reads: CASSQSSTGTNLNQPQHF. CDR3 bases: TGTGCCAGCAGCCAAAGTTCGACAGGGACAAACCTTAATCAGCCCCAGCATTTT.

The chain is built from TRBV7-3 and TRBJ1-3, with 8 bases that match TRBD1. Germline V CDR1 and CDR2: SGHTA, FQGTGA. The CDR3 has 15 amino acids. J lost 0 bases, V lost 2 bases, and 0 bases had no gene match. CDR3 protein: CASSLGQGSGNTIYF. CDR3 nucleotides: TGTGCCAGCAGCTTAGGACAGGGCTCTGGAAACACCATATATTTT.

The rearrangement joins TRBV4-1 to TRBJ1-4; D uncertain. This CDR3 is built from 18 residues. Per the germline V gene, CDR1 is MGHRA and CDR2 is YSYEKL. The V and J ends lost 0 bases and 10 bases respectively, with 24 bases between them. The CDR3 is CASSQDGILAGQTRKLFF. In DNA form, the CDR3 reads TGCGCCAGCAGCCAAGATGGAATTCTGGCAGGCCAAACGAGAAAACTGTTTTTT.

The CDR3 nucleotides read TGCAGCGTTCGCGACGGGAGCTCCTACAATGAGCAGTTCTTC. It codes for CSVRDGSSYNEQFF. V gene TRBV29-1 combines with J gene TRBJ2-1, with D tentatively TRBD2 (6 bases). CDR3 length: 14 residues. Trimming took off 5 bases at V and 0 bases at J, with 11 bases between the two ends. Germline assignment: CDR1 SQVTM and CDR2 ANQGSEA.

The rearrangement links TRBV19 to TRBJ1-2; D might be TRBD1 (5 bases). CDR1 is LNHDA, CDR2 SQIVND, per germline (reference sequence). The V end was cut by 2 bases, the J end by 8 bases, with 15 bases between. The CDR3 covers 14 residues. CDR3 sequence reads: CASSIKEGARGYTF. The CDR3 DNA reads TGTGCCAGTAGTATAAAGGAAGGGGCAAGGGGCTACACCTTC.

The chain is built from TRBV7-9 and TRBJ1-6, with a weak D call TRBD1 (5 bases). V lost 5 bases, J lost 9 bases, and 17 bases lay in between. Germline CDR1 is SEHNR and CDR2 is FQNEAQ (reference sequence). The CDR3 contains 15 residues. In DNA form, the CDR3 reads TGTGCCAGCAGCCCTACCGGGACCTACTTTTCACCCCTCCACTTT. Its protein product is CASSPTGTYFSPLHF.

The chain links TRBV7-9 to TRBJ1-3; 7 nucleotides agree with TRBD1. J gave up 9 bases and V 4 bases, and 6 bases lay outside the gene matches. The germline V gene encodes CDR1 SEHNR and CDR2 FQNEAQ (reference sequence). CDR3 length: 13 amino acids. The CDR3 DNA follows: TGTGCCAGCAGCTCGGGCTCAGGGGGCACCATATATTTT. It translates to CASSSGSGGTIYF.

The chain joins TRBV5-1 to TRBJ2-3; D gene ambiguous. The germline V gene has CDR1 SGHRS and CDR2 YFSETQ. The CDR3 runs 13 residues. Trimming pared 0 bases from V and 11 bases from J, leaving 13 bases between. CDR3 region: CASSLEGGSMQYF. The CDR3 nucleotides are TGCGCCAGCAGCTTGGAGGGCGGTAGTATGCAGTATTTT.

This clone was recorded once. This chain joins TRBV30 and TRBJ2-5, with TRBD2 as a possible D gene (6 bases). The CDR3 covers 14 residues. Trimming removed 5 bases at V and 0 bases at J, with 13 bases between. Germline assignment: CDR1 GTSNPN and CDR2 SVGIG (reference sequence). CDR3 DNA sequence: TGTGCCTGGGGCTCGGGACTGGACCAAGAGACCCAGTACTTC. As protein: CAWGSGLDQETQYF.

The V gene is TRBV21-1, the J gene TRBJ1-5. TRBV21-1 corresponds to a pseudogene. This CDR3 is built from 15 residues. CDR3: CASSKARGAGQPQHF. The CDR3, as DNA: TGTGCCAGCAGCAAAGCCCGGGGGGCGGGCCAGCCCCAGCATTTT.

J is TRBJ1-5 and V is TRBV6-5, with D uncertain. Germline V gene data show CDR1 as MNHEY and CDR2 as SVGAGI. The V and J ends lost 0 bases and 9 bases respectively, with 9 bases between them. The CDR3 covers 13 residues. CDR3 bases: TGTGCCAGCAGTTACTCCGAGAGCTCGCCCCAGCATTTT. Amino acid sequence: CASSYSESSPQHF.

The rearrangement uses TRBV7-2 and TRBJ2-1; no clear D. The CDR3 loop spans 16 amino acids. Trimming removed 5 bases at V and 4 bases at J, with 18 bases between. Germline values: CDR1 SGHTA, CDR2 FQGNSA. The DNA for the CDR3 is TGTGCCAGCAGCCCAAGCAAGATCTCGACTTACAATGAGCAGTTCTTC. It codes for CASSPSKISTYNEQFF.

This sequence joins TRBV9 and TRBJ2-2; D is unresolved. V was pared by 4 bases and J by 6 bases, with 19 bases between. The CDR3 has 16 amino acids. Germline loops: CDR1 SGDLS, CDR2 YYNGEE. The CDR3: CASSPKTTGKSGELFF. CDR3 DNA: TGTGCCAGCAGCCCAAAGACAACTGGCAAATCCGGGGAGCTGTTTTTT.

The CDR3 nucleotides are TGTGCCAGCAGTCCCCGGACAGGGGGCGGGTATGGCTACACCTTC. It encodes CASSPRTGGGYGYTF. This chain uses TRBV6-5 with TRBJ1-2; 11 nucleotides line up with TRBD1. The CDR3 has 15 residues. Germline V lookup: CDR1 MNHEY, CDR2 SVGAGI. Losses at the gene ends were 5 bases for V and 5 bases for J; bases not matched to a gene: 7.

The rearrangement uses TRBV4-2 and TRBJ2-3; TRBD2 matches 11 bases. This CDR3 spans 17 amino acids. The V gene end was trimmed by 3 bases and the J gene end by 4 bases; junction bases not matched to a gene: 9. CDR1 and CDR2 from the germline V gene are LGHNA and YNFKEQ. This chain's CDR3 is CASSQPTSGVVADTQYF. CDR3 DNA sequence: TGTGCCAGCAGCCAGCCGACTAGCGGGGTGGTAGCAGATACGCAGTATTTT.

This rearrangement joins TRBV5-1 to TRBJ2-2; D call uncertain. The length of the CDR3 is 14 residues. Trimming left V 0 bases short and J 5 bases short, with 8 bases between. Germline values: CDR1 SGHRS, CDR2 YFSETQ. CDR3 residues: CASSLGEQTGELFF. The CDR3 DNA is TGCGCCAGCAGCTTGGGAGAGCAAACCGGGGAGCTGTTTTTT.

The V gene is TRBV6-5, the J gene TRBJ1-2; D gene ambiguous. CDR1 and CDR2 from the germline V gene are MNHEY and SVGAGI. Trimming shortened V by 8 bases and J by 8 bases, and 18 bases separated the two germline ends. The CDR3 consists of 13 residues. DNA of the CDR3: TGTGCCAGCCGGCCGGACGCGGAGGGCGGCTACACCTTC. Translation gives CASRPDAEGGYTF.

The CDR3 loop is CASSPGIAGDTQYF. In DNA form, the CDR3 reads TGTGCCAGCAGTCCAGGGATCGCGGGAGATACGCAGTATTTT. This sequence joins TRBV6-2 or TRBV6-3 and TRBJ2-3; possibly TRBD1 or TRBD2 for D (5 bases each). The CDR3 has 14 residues. V was cut by 5 bases and J by 5 bases, with 14 bases left in between. The germline gives CDR1 MNHEY, CDR2 SVGEGT.

The chain joins TRBV6-6 to TRBJ2-3; unclear D gene. V lost 2 bases to trimming and J lost 7 bases, with 4 bases between them. Per germline, CDR1 MNHNY and CDR2 SVGAGI (reference sequence). The CDR3 has 11 amino acids. In DNA, the CDR3 is TGTGCCAGCAGTTACGGGAATACGCAGTATTTT. It encodes CASSYGNTQYF.